These T cell receptor beta chains were read from a single sample in a study of regulatory T cells in long-lasting Graves disease. Each CDR3 protein is one row after TCRdb ran MiXCR on the multiplex PCR reads. In the table there are roughly 500,000 distinct CDR3 sequences, around 13% of which are singletons. The data were also submitted as part of a second study, on T cells in Graves' hyperthyroidism and ophthalmopathy.

The sequencing here drew on peripheral blood mononuclear cells (PBMCs), taken at new diagnosis, from a patient treated with antithyroid drugs. The receptors stem from a woman in her 30s with Graves disease. Both conserved end residues are part of each CDR3. D genes are given only for firm matches. Expanded clones get a size class; other rows say once, few or many, or leave the size out.

CASSRTSGEQYF TGTGCCAGCAGCCGCACTAGCGGGGAGCAGTACTTC TRBD2 many TRBJ2-7 TRBV7-2
CASSLASGLDQPQHF TGTGCCAGCAGCTTAGCGTCGGGGTTGGATCAGCCCCAGCATTTT NA many TRBJ1-5 TRBV7-2
CASSLAGRLADTQYF TGTGCCAGCAGCTTGGCGGGCCGTCTAGCAGATACGCAGTATTTT NA NA TRBJ2-3 TRBV5-4
CASSFLLGGTTEAFF TGTGCCAGCAGCTTCCTCCTGGGGGGGACCACTGAAGCTTTCTTT NA many TRBJ1-1 TRBV6-1
CASSLSAGYNEQFF TGTGCCAGCAGCTTGTCAGCGGGATATAATGAGCAGTTCTTC TRBD2 few TRBJ2-1 TRBV7-2
CASSLHRSPVLLSYGYTF TGTGCCAGTAGTCTTCACAGGTCGCCGGTCCTGCTTAGCTATGGCTACACCTTC NA few TRBJ1-2 TRBV19
CASSQSRLIRYNEQFF TGTGCCAGCAGCCAATCCCGACTGATCCGGTACAATGAGCAGTTCTTC NA many TRBJ2-1 TRBV14
CASSALPGQRNYGYTF TGTGCCAGTAGTGCCCTACCGGGACAGAGAAACTATGGCTACACCTTC TRBD1 few TRBJ1-2 TRBV19
CASRLRSFLNPTEQYF TGTGCCAGCAGACTTAGGTCCTTCCTGAACCCTACCGAGCAGTACTTC NA NA TRBJ2-7 TRBV28
CASSQDLASRSSGNTIYF TGTGCCAGCAGCCAAGATTTGGCTTCCAGGAGCTCTGGAAACACCATATATTTT NA NA TRBJ1-3 TRBV4-2
CASIRDRGYYGYTF TGTGCCAGCATCCGGGACAGGGGGTACTATGGCTACACCTTC TRBD1 many TRBJ1-2 TRBV6-1
CASSEAGRAEQPQHF TGTGCCAGCAGTGAGGCAGGGCGAGCAGAGCAGCCCCAGCATTTT NA many TRBJ1-5 TRBV2
CASSLVRGRGAYEQYF TGTGCCAGCAGCTTAGTTCGGGGGAGGGGAGCTTACGAGCAGTACTTC TRBD2 few TRBJ2-7 TRBV7-9
CASSSRGLVNTEAFF TGTGCCAGCAGCTCCCGGGGGCTGGTGAACACTGAAGCTTTCTTT NA NA TRBJ1-1 TRBV5-5
CASSQIGVGSAGANVLTF TGTGCCAGCAGCCAAATAGGAGTTGGGAGCGCCGGGGCCAACGTCCTGACTTTC NA NA TRBJ2-6 TRBV2
CASSPSRGPGNTIYF TGTGCCAGCAGCCCTAGTAGGGGACCTGGAAACACCATATATTTT NA many TRBJ1-3 TRBV25-1
CASSLTGQGPSYEQYF TGTGCCAGCAGTTTAACGGGACAGGGGCCGTCCTACGAGCAGTACTTC TRBD1 few TRBJ2-7 TRBV27
CSASGLAGNSYEQYF TGCAGTGCTAGCGGACTAGCGGGCAACTCCTACGAGCAGTACTTC TRBD2 once TRBJ2-7 TRBV20-1
CASSGRQGTNTEAFF TGTGCCAGCAGCGGCAGACAGGGCACGAACACTGAAGCTTTCTTT TRBD1 many TRBJ1-1 TRBV9
CASSPGSYYEQYF TGTGCCAGTAGCCCCGGGTCTTACTACGAGCAGTACTTC NA few TRBJ2-7 TRBV19
CATREPGDHTQYF TGTGCCACCAGAGAACCGGGAGATCATACGCAGTATTTT NA NA TRBJ2-3 TRBV24-1
CASSKKGYGTEAFF TGTGCCAGTAGTAAAAAGGGATATGGGACTGAAGCTTTCTTT NA many TRBJ1-1 TRBV19
CATSNQGRYNEKLFF TGTGCCACCAGTAATCAGGGCCGTTATAATGAAAAACTGTTTTTT NA many TRBJ1-4 TRBV15
CASSAGVSRELFF TGTGCCAGCAGTGCAGGGGTTTCCCGGGAGCTGTTTTTT NA NA TRBJ2-2 TRBV6-1
CASSSRRAKYEQYF TGTGCCAGCAGCTCCCGGAGGGCCAAGTACGAGCAGTACTTC NA NA TRBJ2-7 TRBV7-2
CASSQGHYGYTF TGTGCCAGCAGCCAAGGACACTATGGCTACACCTTC NA many TRBJ1-2 TRBV14
CAAEGDGTDTQYF TGTGCCGCCGAGGGAGACGGCACAGATACGCAGTATTTT NA many TRBJ2-3 TRBV2
CATSRAPSSYNEQFF TGTGCCACCAGCAGGGCACCTAGCTCCTACAATGAGCAGTTCTTC NA NA TRBJ2-1 TRBV15
CASSGGLAGSSEQYF TGTGCCAGCAGCGGCGGACTAGCGGGATCAAGCGAGCAGTACTTC TRBD2 few TRBJ2-7 TRBV11-2
CASSDQGQSYEQYF TGTGCCAGCAGTGATCAAGGACAGAGCTACGAGCAGTACTTC NA many TRBJ2-7 TRBV6-1
CASSQVGLGNNEQFF TGCGCCAGCAGCCAAGTTGGTCTAGGAAACAATGAGCAGTTCTTC NA few TRBJ2-1 TRBV4-1
CALPGARNAIYF TGTGCCCTACCTGGCGCGCGTAACGCCATATATTTT NA NA TRBJ1-3 TRBV7-2
CASSFTGAQDEAFF TGTGCCAGCAGTTTTACAGGGGCTCAGGATGAAGCTTTCTTT TRBD1 few TRBJ1-1 TRBV27
CSVPSVSNTEAFF TGCAGCGTCCCATCAGTCTCGAACACTGAAGCTTTCTTT NA many TRBJ1-1 TRBV29-1
CASSLEPVRTDTQYF TGTGCCAGCAGCTTAGAACCGGTCCGCACAGATACGCAGTATTTT NA many TRBJ2-3 TRBV11-2
CSAKMTGGLRYTDTQYF TGCAGTGCTAAAATGACCGGGGGACTTAGGTACACAGATACGCAGTATTTT NA many TRBJ2-3 TRBV20-1
CASRGMWTDSHQETQYF TGTGCCAGTAGAGGAATGTGGACAGACTCTCACCAAGAGACCCAGTACTTC NA many TRBJ2-5 TRBV2
CASSLIGRNTEAFF TGTGCCAGCAGCTTAATTGGGAGGAACACTGAAGCTTTCTTT NA NA TRBJ1-1 TRBV7-8
CASSYSPRGSSPLHF TGTGCCAGCAGTTACTCTCCCAGGGGCAGTTCACCCCTCCACTTT NA few TRBJ1-6 TRBV6-5